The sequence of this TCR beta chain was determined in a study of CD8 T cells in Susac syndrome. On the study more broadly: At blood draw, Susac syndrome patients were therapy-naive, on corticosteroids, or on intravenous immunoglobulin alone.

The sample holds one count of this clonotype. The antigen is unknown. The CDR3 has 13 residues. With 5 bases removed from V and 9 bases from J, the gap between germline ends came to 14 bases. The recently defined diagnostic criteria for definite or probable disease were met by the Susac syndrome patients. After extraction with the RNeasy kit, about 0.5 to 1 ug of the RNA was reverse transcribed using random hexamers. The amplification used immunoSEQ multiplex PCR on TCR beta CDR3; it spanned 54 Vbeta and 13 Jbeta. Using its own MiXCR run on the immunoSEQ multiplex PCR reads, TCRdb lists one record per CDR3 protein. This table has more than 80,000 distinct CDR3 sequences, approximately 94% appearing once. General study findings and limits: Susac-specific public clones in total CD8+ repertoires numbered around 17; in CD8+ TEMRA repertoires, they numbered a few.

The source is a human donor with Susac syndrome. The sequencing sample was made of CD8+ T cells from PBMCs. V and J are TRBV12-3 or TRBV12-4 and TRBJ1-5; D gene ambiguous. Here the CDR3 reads CASSPQATGPQHF. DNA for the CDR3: TGTGCCAGCAGTCCCCAGGCCACGGGGCCCCAGCATTTT.